The 17 T cell receptor beta chains presented below share a single source sample, sequenced in a study of blood T cell repertoires in COVID-19 (TCRdb year 2020). The method was the immunoSEQ multiplex PCR assay. The source is immuneACCESS, and TCRdb retained only in-frame sequences with V and J called. Part of the clones is not carried over; for the studies checked, unresolved V genes explain less than half of this, and the remainder is unexplained. Counted in this sample were about 180,000 clones; roughly 86% of them appeared once. The leading ten clones occupy approximately 1.4% of the sample. Sequencing was performed on peripheral blood. Receptors originate from a woman aged 45-59 years with acute or convalescent COVID-19.

The CDR3 protein is CASSLVEQGAETQYF. The CDR3 nucleotides read TGTGCCAGCAGCTTAGTAGAACAGGGGGCGGAGACCCAGTACTTC. The gene calls are TRBV7-9 and TRBJ2-5, with TRBD1 matching 9 bases. V was pared by 1 base and J by 5 bases, with 5 bases of the junction left unmatched. The CDR3 has 15 residues. CDR1 is SEHNR and CDR2 is FQNEAQ in the germline V gene (reference sequence).

The chain uses TRBV7-9 and TRBJ2-1; TRBD2 matches 14 bases. Germline CDR1 reads SEHNR; CDR2 reads FQNEAQ (reference sequence). The trim removed 5 bases at V and 10 bases at J, leaving 7 bases unmatched. The CDR3 length is 15 residues. The CDR3 loop reads CASSPGLAGGREQFF. CDR3 bases: TGTGCCAGCAGCCCCGGACTAGCGGGGGGAAGGGAGCAGTTCTTC.

The chain uses TRBV5-1 and TRBJ2-3; 9 nucleotides align to TRBD2. The CDR3 extends over 14 amino acids. V dropped 0 bases and J dropped 9; count of bases not matched to a gene: 5. Germline CDR1 reads SGHRS; CDR2 reads YFSETQ. CDR3 protein: CASSLGLADQTQYF. The CDR3 DNA reads as TGCGCCAGCAGCTTGGGACTAGCGGACCAAACGCAGTATTTT. The full variable domain, with the rest looked up from reference TRBV5-1 and TRBJ2-3, is KAGVTQTPRYLIKTRGQQVTLSCSPISGHRSVSWYQQTPGQGLQFLFEYFSETQRNKGNFPGRFSGRQFSNSRSEMNVSTLELGDSALYLCASSLGLADQTQYFGPGTRLTVL.

V and J are TRBV12-3 or TRBV12-4 and TRBJ1-2; the D is unclear. Between the trimmed V and J ends, which lost 1 base and 0 bases, there was a span of 3 bases. This CDR3 comprises 13 residues. The CDR3 protein is CASSLGANYGYTF. The CDR3 region has the DNA TGTGCCAGCAGTTTAGGAGCTAACTATGGCTACACCTTC.

V is TRBV9 and J is TRBJ1-1, with D unresolved. The CDR3 contains 17 residues. CDR1 SGDLS and CDR2 YYNGEE come from the germline V gene. Trimming removed 1 base from V and 1 base from J, with 17 bases in between. Here the CDR3 reads CASSVNGAELQNTEAFF. The DNA of the CDR3 is TGTGCCAGCAGCGTAAATGGCGCAGAACTACAGAACACTGAAGCTTTCTTT.

The chain uses TRBV11-3 and TRBJ2-5, with 9 bases identical to TRBD1. The CDR3 runs 18 residues. The germline CDR1 and CDR2 sequences are SGHNT and YENEEA. V lost 1 base, J lost 3 bases, and 12 bases stayed unmatched. The CDR3 reads CASSLVGQGGFRKETQYF. In DNA, the CDR3 is TGTGCCAGCAGCTTAGTGGGACAGGGAGGGTTTCGAAAAGAGACCCAGTACTTC.

The V call is TRBV6-5, the J call TRBJ1-4; 8 bases agree with TRBD1. There are 15 residues in the CDR3. Germline values: CDR1 MNHEY, CDR2 SVGAGI. The trim removed 6 bases at V and 6 bases at J, leaving 9 bases unmatched. CDR3 in DNA: TGTGCCAGCAGCCCCGCGGGGACAGGCTATGAAAAACTGTTTTTT. Translated: CASSPAGTGYEKLFF.

The chain has TRBV7-2 and TRBJ1-4, with D unclear. Germline V gene lookup returns CDR1 SGHTA and CDR2 FQGNSA. Trimming pared 3 bases from V and 8 bases from J, leaving 10 bases between. The CDR3 length is 13 residues. The CDR3, as DNA: TGTGCCAGCAGCTTCGGGTTTGCGGAAAAACTGTTTTTT. This translates into CASSFGFAEKLFF.

CDR3 region: CSFSTGTGVYEQYF. In DNA, the CDR3 is TGCAGCTTTTCAACCGGGACAGGAGTCTACGAGCAGTACTTC. The chain couples TRBV29-1 to TRBJ2-7; 8 bases agree with TRBD1. The V gene end was trimmed by 8 bases and the J gene end by 3 bases; junction bases not matched to a gene: 12. CDR1 and CDR2 from the germline V gene are SQVTM and ANQGSEA. This CDR3 comprises 14 residues.

The chain couples TRBV6-2 or TRBV6-3 to TRBJ2-5, with D perhaps matching TRBD1 (5 bases). The germline V gene has CDR1 MNHEY and CDR2 SVGEGT. V lost 5 bases to trimming and J lost 5 bases, with 18 bases between them. CDR3 length equals 15 residues. The CDR3 bases are TGTGCCAGCAGTCGGACGACAGAAGCGAGGGAGACCCAGTACTTC. As protein: CASSRTTEARETQYF.

The V gene is TRBV3-1 (or the pseudogene TRBV3-2), the J gene TRBJ2-5, with D hard to call. V gave up 8 bases and J gave up 2 bases, with 9 bases separating them. Germline loops: CDR1 LGHDT, CDR2 YNNKEL (reference sequence). There are 12 residues in the CDR3. The CDR3 protein is CASELSQETQYF. The DNA for the CDR3 is TGTGCCAGCGAGTTGTCTCAAGAGACCCAGTACTTC.

V gene TRBV29-1 combines with J gene TRBJ1-2, with TRBD1 matching 8 bases. The CDR3 has 13 residues. Germline V gene sequence: CDR1 SQVTM, CDR2 ANQGSEA. Trimming at V came to 4 bases and at J to 5 bases, leaving 6 bases not matched to a gene. The CDR3 reads CSVGQGKSYGYTF. The CDR3 coding sequence is TGCAGCGTTGGACAGGGGAAGAGTTATGGCTACACCTTC. The entire variable domain, with the rest obtained from reference TRBV29-1 and TRBJ1-2, is as follows: SAVISQKPSRDICQRGTSLTIQCQVDSQVTMMFWYRQQPGQSLTLIATANQGSEATYESGFVIDKFPISRPNLTFSTLTVSNMSPEDSSIYLCSVGQGKSYGYTFGSGTRLTVV.

CDR3 nucleotides: TGTGCCAGCAGCTTGGGTTCGGCAGGGGTTGTATACGAGCAGTACTTC. Translating gives CASSLGSAGVVYEQYF. The J gene is TRBJ2-7, the V gene TRBV5-5, with TRBD1 as a possible D gene (6 bases). This CDR3 comprises 16 residues. The germline CDR1 and CDR2 sequences are SGHKS and YYEKEE (reference sequence). V was trimmed by 0 bases and J by 4 bases, leaving 17 bases between them.

The chain has TRBV14 and TRBJ2-1, with TRBD1 matching 7 bases. V shed 4 bases and J 2 bases; nucleotides not matched to a gene: 8. CDR1 is SGHDN, CDR2 FVKESK, per germline. This CDR3 spans 16 amino acids. The CDR3 coding sequence is TGTGCCAGCAGCCCTCGTCCCGGGACAGCCTACAATGAGCAGTTCTTC. It encodes CASSPRPGTAYNEQFF.

Concerning this clone: The sample contains more than one DNA sequence encoding this CDR3. V gene TRBV5-1 combines with J gene TRBJ1-3; D possibly corresponds to TRBD1 (5 bases). Germline values: CDR1 SGHRS, CDR2 YFSETQ. V lost 4 bases, J lost 4 bases, and 12 bases lay in between. This CDR3 has 14 amino acids. The CDR3 protein is CASSPGDPGNTIYF. CDR3 coding DNA: TGCGCCAGCAGCCCGGGGGATCCGGGAAACACCATATATTTT.

The chain links TRBV30 to TRBJ1-2; 8 nucleotides align to TRBD1. Per germline, CDR1 GTSNPN and CDR2 SVGIG (reference sequence). This CDR3 is built from 12 residues. V trimming: 3 bases; J trimming: 8 bases; junction bases outside the gene matches: 5. The CDR3 loop is CAWSVPGGGYTF. The DNA of the CDR3 is TGTGCCTGGAGCGTCCCAGGGGGCGGCTACACCTTC.

This clone came up a few times. This chain uses TRBV10-3 with TRBJ1-1; D unresolved. In germline, CDR1 is ENHRY, CDR2 SYGVKD. V lost 7 bases and J lost 5, with 11 bases in between. The CDR3 length is 12 residues. The CDR3 region has the DNA TGTGCCATCAATAGTCGAGGGACTGAAGCTTTCTTT. Translation: CAINSRGTEAFF.